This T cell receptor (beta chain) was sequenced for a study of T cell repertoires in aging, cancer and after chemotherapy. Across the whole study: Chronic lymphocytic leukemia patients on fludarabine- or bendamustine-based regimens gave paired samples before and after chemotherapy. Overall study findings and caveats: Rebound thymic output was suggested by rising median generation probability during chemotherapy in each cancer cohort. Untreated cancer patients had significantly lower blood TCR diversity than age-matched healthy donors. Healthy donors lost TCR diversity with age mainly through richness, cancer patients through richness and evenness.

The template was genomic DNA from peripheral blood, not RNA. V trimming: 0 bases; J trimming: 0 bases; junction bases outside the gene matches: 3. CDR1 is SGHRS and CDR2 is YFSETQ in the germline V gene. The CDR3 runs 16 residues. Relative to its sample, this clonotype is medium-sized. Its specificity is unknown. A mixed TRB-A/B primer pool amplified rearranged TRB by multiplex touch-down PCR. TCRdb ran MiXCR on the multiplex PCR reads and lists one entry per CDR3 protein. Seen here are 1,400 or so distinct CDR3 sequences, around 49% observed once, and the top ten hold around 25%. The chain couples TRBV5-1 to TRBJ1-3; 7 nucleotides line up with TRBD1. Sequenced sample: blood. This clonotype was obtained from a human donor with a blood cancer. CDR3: CASSLAGTDSGNTIYF. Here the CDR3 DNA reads TGCGCCAGCAGCTTGGCCGGGACAGACTCTGGAAACACCATATATTTT.